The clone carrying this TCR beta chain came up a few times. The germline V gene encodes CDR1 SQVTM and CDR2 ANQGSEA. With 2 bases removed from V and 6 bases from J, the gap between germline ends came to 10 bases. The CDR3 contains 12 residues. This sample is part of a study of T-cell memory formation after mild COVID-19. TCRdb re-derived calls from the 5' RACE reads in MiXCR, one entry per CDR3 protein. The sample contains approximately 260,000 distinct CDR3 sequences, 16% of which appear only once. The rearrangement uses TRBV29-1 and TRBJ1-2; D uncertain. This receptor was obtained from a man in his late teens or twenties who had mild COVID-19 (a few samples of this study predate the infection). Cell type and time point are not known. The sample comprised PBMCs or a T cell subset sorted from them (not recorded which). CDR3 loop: CSVERVGNGYTF. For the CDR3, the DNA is TGCAGCGTTGAAAGGGTGGGGAATGGCTACACCTTC.